This T cell receptor (beta chain) was sequenced during a study of T cells after yellow fever vaccination. Across the whole study: Preparation used SMART-Seq v4 Ultra Low Input for the low-cell-number fractions. Findings and caveats of the study: Abundant bulk-population clonotypes could contaminate the FACS-sorted repertoires. Clonotype sharing between CD4 and CD8 compartments was small. Reappearing after the booster were most of the clones from primary vaccination (roughly 95% CD4, about 88% CD8).

There are 15 residues in the CDR3. Germline V gives CDR1 SEHNR, CDR2 FQNEAQ (reference sequence). V lost 5 bases and J 7 bases, leaving 15 bases between the germline ends. TCRdb independently ran MiXCR on the 5' RACE reads; one entry per CDR3 protein. Among a few hundred thousand distinct CDR3 sequences listed, approximately 4% were seen once. This clonotype has a handful of counts. Its antigen remains unidentified. The TCR sequence derives from a man between 18 and 35 years old who received the YFV17D yellow fever vaccine. The chain carries TRBV7-9 and TRBJ1-6; D is undetermined. The source material was PBMCs, sampled 5 days after the yellow fever booster vaccination. The DNA of the CDR3 is TGTGCCAGCAGCCCTAGTGGGGTGGAGAATTCACCCCTCCACTTT. Its translation is CASSPSGVENSPLHF.